Listed below are T cell receptor beta chains from one sample, sequenced in a study of blood T cell repertoires in COVID-19. Data came from immunoSEQ multiplex PCR; TCRdb stores just in-frame clones and leaves some out. This table has 130,000 to 150,000 clones, approximately 80% appearing once. What was sequenced was peripheral blood. Receptors were obtained from a man aged 60-69 years with active or convalescent COVID-19. Each CDR3 is given with its conserved first and last residue. Fields, in order: CDR3 DNA, CDR3 protein, CDR3 length, J gene, clone size, V gene, D gene. A D gene is named only where the DNA matches it firmly. Size is stated for part of the rows, as once, few or many counts, or as a class when the clone is expanded.

TGTGCCAGTAGTATGTCCGCAGGGAGGACGCGGAACACTGAAGCTTTCTTT,CASSMSAGRTRNTEAFF,17,TRBJ1-1,NA,TRBV19,NA
TGTGCCAGCAGCTCCTCTCCGGGACTAGCGGGAGGGCCCGTCAATGAGCAGTTCTTC,CASSSSPGLAGGPVNEQFF,19,TRBJ2-1,NA,TRBV5-4,TRBD2
TGTGCCAGCTCCTCGGGTGCGCCCGGCTCCTACAATGAGCAGTTCTTC,CASSSGAPGSYNEQFF,16,TRBJ2-1,NA,TRBV18,NA
TGCGCCAGCAGCCCCAGTAGGCACAGCTACACCGGGGAGCTGTTTTTT,CASSPSRHSYTGELFF,16,TRBJ2-2,NA,TRBV4-1,NA
TGTGCCAGCAGTTGGGACAGATCCTACGAGCAGTACTTC,CASSWDRSYEQYF,13,TRBJ2-7,NA,TRBV2,TRBD1
TGTGCCAGCAGCTTAGCCAGCGGGATAAACAATGAGCAGTTCTTC,CASSLASGINNEQFF,15,TRBJ2-1,NA,TRBV7-2,TRBD2
TGCGCCAGCAGCCAAGGGACAGGGGGCGCGTACGAGCAGTACTTC,CASSQGTGGAYEQYF,15,TRBJ2-7,NA,TRBV4-3,TRBD1
TGTGCCAGCAGTTTAATTGGCGGGTCCTACAATGAGCAGTTCTTC,CASSLIGGSYNEQFF,15,TRBJ2-1,NA,TRBV27,NA
TGTGCCAGCAGCCAAGGGGTTAGGGGCTACGAGCAGTACTTC,CASSQGVRGYEQYF,14,TRBJ2-7,NA,TRBV4-2,NA
TGTGCCAGCAGCCCAGGGGCTTTGACAGATACGCAGTATTTT,CASSPGALTDTQYF,14,TRBJ2-3,NA,TRBV9,NA
TGTGCCAGTAGTATCTCAGTACAGGGGAAGAATAATGAGCAGTACTTC,CASSISVQGKNNEQYF,16,TRBJ2-7,NA,TRBV19,TRBD1
TGTGCCAGCAGTCCTTCCGGGACTTCGAACACCGGGGAGCTGTTTTTT,CASSPSGTSNTGELFF,16,TRBJ2-2,many,TRBV27,NA
TGCAGCGTTGGACCAGGTTTTGCCTCCGAGCAGTACTTC,CSVGPGFASEQYF,13,TRBJ2-7,few,TRBV29-1,NA
TGTGCCAGCAGCCAAGTACCCAGTAGCGGGAGGGCCACGACAGATACGCAGTATTTT,CASSQVPSSGRATTDTQYF,19,TRBJ2-3,NA,TRBV3-1/TRBV3-2,TRBD2
TGTGCCAGCAGCTTTGGACAGGTAACAATGAACACTGAAGCTTTCTTT,CASSFGQVTMNTEAFF,16,TRBJ1-1,NA,TRBV11-2,TRBD1
TGTGCCAGCTCACCACGGCTAGCGCCCTACAATGAGCAGTTCTTC,CASSPRLAPYNEQFF,15,TRBJ2-1,NA,TRBV18,NA
TGTGCCAGCAGCCCCAGACCTAGCGCTAGCACAGATACGCAGTATTTT,CASSPRPSASTDTQYF,16,TRBJ2-3,NA,TRBV7-3,NA
TGTGCCAGCAGTAAGCAGGGTTACGAGCAGTACTTC,CASSKQGYEQYF,12,TRBJ2-7,few,TRBV28,NA
TGTGCCAGCTCACCGATGTCTTCGGAGGGAGCTTTCTTT,CASSPMSSEGAFF,13,TRBJ1-1,NA,TRBV18,NA
TGTGCCATCTCGCCCTACAGGGGCGAAGCTTTCTTT,CAISPYRGEAFF,12,TRBJ1-1,once,TRBV10-3,TRBD1